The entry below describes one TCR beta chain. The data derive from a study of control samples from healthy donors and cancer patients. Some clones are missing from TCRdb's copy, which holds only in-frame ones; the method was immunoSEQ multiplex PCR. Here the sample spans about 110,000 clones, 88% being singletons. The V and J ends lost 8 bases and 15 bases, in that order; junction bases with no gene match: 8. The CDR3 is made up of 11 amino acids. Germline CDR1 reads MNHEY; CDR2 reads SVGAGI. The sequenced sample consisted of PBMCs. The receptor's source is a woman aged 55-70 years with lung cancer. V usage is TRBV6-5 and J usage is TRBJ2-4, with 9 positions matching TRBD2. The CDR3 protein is CASQARGGAYF. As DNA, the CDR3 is TGTGCCAGCCAAGCCCGCGGGGGGGCGTACTTC.